This T cell receptor (beta chain) was captured in a study of T cell responses to AZD1222 COVID-19 vaccine (dated by TCRdb to the early 2020s). About the investigation overall: TCR sequencing covered more than 230 trial participants: 207 given two doses of AZD1222 and approximately 25 given two doses of MenACWY control vaccine. Trial participants were enrolled by age into 18-55, 56-69 and 70-plus year subgroups, with around 150, 28 and 57 TCR-sequenced participants respectively.

Taken with the paper, the label for time point translates to: about 28 days (+/-7) after the second vaccine dose. AZD1222 recipients given second doses at about 4 weeks or at about 12 weeks were pooled, since spike-specific TCR depth and breadth were not found to differ between the two schedules. Vaccinee samples were obtained from the UK trials COV001 and COV002, which included a single-blind randomized controlled phase 2/3 trial of AZD1222 (ChAdOx1 nCoV-19) in healthy adults. For TCRbeta chain sequencing, PBMC samples from trial participants were taken at day 0 and at day 28 after the second dose. The CDR3 regions of human TCRbeta chains were subjected to immunosequencing. The study's own analysis went as follows. Repertoire TCRs were checked for matches against a reference library of SARS-CoV-2-specific TCRs that had been generated using the MIRA antigen-specificity platform. Breadth meant the fraction of unique TCRs that were SARS-CoV-2-associated, whereas depth meant the fraction of total T cells that were SARS-CoV-2-associated. Using the MIRA data, each spike-specific TCR was mapped to the spike region that the TCR reacts to and placed in a CD4 or CD8 class. Log10-transformed breadth and depth values were compared by one-way ANOVA with Sidak's multiple comparisons tests. TCRdb retrieved this table from immuneACCESS and kept in-frame rearrangements only. Not all clones are present; in checked studies, unresolved V genes account for under half, and no reason is known for the remainder. V and J calls and clone size are given by that table; D and trimming were obtained from the DNA. Counted in this sample were about 140,000 clones; around 93% of them appeared once. Of the sample, 3% to 4.5% falls within the top ten clones.

On this clone itself: Its antigen is still unknown. Base qualities are not provided; no much larger clone lies one nucleotide away.

The CDR3 goes from the cysteine to the phenylalanine over 13 residues. Solely the CDR3 DNA is kept, with 39 bases framed from the first base. V is cut back by 6 bases and J by 1 base, with 3 bases in the junction unmatched. Sequences SQVTM (CDR1) and ANQGSEA (CDR2) are obtained from the germline V gene. Broad study findings and their caveats: Vaccine-associated CD4 TCRs spanned the whole spike protein, with dominant responses in regions 160-218 and 743-854. Because no samples from the day 14 peak response were available, repertoires could be characterized only after the peak T cell response. Participants were mostly white British, with more females than males. The authors suggested clonal diversity may have been underestimated. Conclusions about previously exposed vaccinees are limited because only six or seven AZD1222 recipients were SARS-CoV-2 seropositive at baseline. Nearly half of unique spike-specific TCRs reportedly recognized epitopes outside regions mutated in the B.1.351 and B.1.1.7 variants. After two AZD1222 doses, spike-specific TCR breadth and depth were significantly higher than at day 0 and than in MenACWY recipients. In the small 56-69-year group, the increase in depth fell short of significance, most likely because of low power.

The sequence came from an adult who received the AZD1222 COVID-19 vaccine. The chain is made from TRBV29-1 and TRBJ1-1, with 9 central nucleotides matching TRBD1. The sample in question was peripheral blood, obtained 28 days after the second AZD1222 dose. The nucleotide sequence reads TGCAGCGTGAGACAGGGGGGGAACACTGAAGCTTTCTTT. It codes for CSVRQGGNTEAFF.